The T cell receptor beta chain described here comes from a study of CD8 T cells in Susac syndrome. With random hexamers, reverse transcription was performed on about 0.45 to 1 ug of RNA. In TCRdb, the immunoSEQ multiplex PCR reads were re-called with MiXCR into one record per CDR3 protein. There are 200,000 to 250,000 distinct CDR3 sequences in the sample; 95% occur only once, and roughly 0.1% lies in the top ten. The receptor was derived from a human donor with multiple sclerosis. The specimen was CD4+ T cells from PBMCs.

CDR3 protein: CSVQGGWTEAFF. The CDR3 DNA follows: TGCAGCGTTCAAGGGGGTTGGACTGAAGCTTTCTTT. V is TRBV29-1 and J is TRBJ1-1; TRBD1 is a possible D gene (6 bases). V was cut by 5 bases and J by 5 bases, with 12 bases left in between. The CDR3 is 12 residues long. Germline assignment: CDR1 SQVTM and CDR2 ANQGSEA.